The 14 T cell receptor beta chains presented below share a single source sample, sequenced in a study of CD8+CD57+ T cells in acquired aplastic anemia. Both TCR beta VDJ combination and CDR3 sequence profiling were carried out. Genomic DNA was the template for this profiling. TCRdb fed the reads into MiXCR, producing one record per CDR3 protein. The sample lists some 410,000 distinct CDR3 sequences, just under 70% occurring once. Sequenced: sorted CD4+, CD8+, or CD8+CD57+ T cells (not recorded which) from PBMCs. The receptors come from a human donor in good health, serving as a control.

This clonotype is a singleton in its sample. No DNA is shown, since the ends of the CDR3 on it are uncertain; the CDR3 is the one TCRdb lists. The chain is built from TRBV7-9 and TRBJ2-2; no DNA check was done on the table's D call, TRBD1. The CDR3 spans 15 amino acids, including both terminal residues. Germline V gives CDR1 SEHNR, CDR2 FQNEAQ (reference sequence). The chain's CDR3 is CASSFGTGINAELFF.

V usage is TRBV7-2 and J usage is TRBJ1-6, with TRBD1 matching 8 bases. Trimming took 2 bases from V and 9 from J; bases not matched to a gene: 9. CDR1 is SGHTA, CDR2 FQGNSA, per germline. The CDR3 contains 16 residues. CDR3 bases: TGTGCCAGCAGCTTATCCTTCCAGGGGGCTGGTTCACCCCTCCACTTT. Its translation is CASSLSFQGAGSPLHF.

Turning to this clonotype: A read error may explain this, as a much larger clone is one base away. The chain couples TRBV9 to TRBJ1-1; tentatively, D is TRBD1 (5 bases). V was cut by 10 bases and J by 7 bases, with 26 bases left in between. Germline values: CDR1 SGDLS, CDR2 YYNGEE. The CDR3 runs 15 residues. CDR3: CAWSVHTGRPNEAFF. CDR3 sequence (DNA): TGTGCCTGGAGTGTACATACAGGTCGACCCAATGAAGCTTTCTTT.

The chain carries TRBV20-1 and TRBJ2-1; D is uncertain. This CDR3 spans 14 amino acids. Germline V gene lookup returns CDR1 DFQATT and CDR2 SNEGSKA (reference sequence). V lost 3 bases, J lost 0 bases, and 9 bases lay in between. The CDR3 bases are TGCAGTGCTAGCGGCACCCTCTCCTACAATGAGCAGTTCTTC. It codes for CSASGTLSYNEQFF.

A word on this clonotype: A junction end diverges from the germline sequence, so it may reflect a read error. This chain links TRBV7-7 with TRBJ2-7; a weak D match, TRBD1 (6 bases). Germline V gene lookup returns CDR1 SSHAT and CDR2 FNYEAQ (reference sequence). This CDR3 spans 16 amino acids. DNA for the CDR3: TGTGCTAGCAGCTTAGGGTGGTGGACAGCGCTTAATCAGCAGTACTTC. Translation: CASSLGWWTALNQQYF.

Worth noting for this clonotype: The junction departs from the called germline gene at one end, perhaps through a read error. The DNA of the CDR3 is TGTGCCAGCAGTGAATTTTTGACAGGATATCGCTACTCCTTC. Protein: CASSEFLTGYRYSF. This sequence joins TRBV7-3 and TRBJ1-2; a possible D gene is TRBD1 (6 bases). This CDR3 spans 14 amino acids. Germline V gene data show CDR1 as SGHTA and CDR2 as FQGTGA.

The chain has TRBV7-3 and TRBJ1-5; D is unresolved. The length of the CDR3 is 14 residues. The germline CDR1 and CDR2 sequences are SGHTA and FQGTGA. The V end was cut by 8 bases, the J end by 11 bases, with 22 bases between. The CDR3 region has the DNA TGTGCCAGCCCCTCCCAGAGAAGGGATCATGCCCAGCATTTT. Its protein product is CASPSQRRDHAQHF.

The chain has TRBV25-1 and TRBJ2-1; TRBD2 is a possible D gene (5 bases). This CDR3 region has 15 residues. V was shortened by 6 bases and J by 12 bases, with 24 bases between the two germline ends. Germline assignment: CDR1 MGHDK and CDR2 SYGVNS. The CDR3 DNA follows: TGTGCCAGCAGCTTCCTAGCCGGGGTCGGTAATACGCAGTTCTTC. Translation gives CASSFLAGVGNTQFF.

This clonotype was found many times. This CDR3 is CASSLVHRGGITEAFF. The DNA for the CDR3 is TGCGCCAGCAGCCTTGTGCACAGGGGTGGTATCACTGAAGCTTTCTTT. The chain is built from TRBV5-1 and TRBJ1-1; the match to TRBD1 covers 7 bases. Germline lookup yields CDR1 SGHRS and CDR2 YFSETQ. CDR3 size: 16 residues. V shed 4 bases, J shed 4 bases, and the junction held 13 bases outside the gene matches.

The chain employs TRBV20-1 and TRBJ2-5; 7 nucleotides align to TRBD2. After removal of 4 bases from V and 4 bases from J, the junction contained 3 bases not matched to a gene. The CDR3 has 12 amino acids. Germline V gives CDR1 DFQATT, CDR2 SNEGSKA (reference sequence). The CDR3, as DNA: TGCAGTGCTAAGCCTAGCGGAGAGACCCAGTACTTC. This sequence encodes CSAKPSGETQYF.

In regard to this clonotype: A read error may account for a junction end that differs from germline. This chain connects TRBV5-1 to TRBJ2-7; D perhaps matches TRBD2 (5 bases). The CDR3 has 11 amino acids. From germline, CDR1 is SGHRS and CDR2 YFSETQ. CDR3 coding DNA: TGTGCCAGCAGCTTAGCGCGGCAGCGAACCTTC. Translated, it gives CASSLARQRTF.

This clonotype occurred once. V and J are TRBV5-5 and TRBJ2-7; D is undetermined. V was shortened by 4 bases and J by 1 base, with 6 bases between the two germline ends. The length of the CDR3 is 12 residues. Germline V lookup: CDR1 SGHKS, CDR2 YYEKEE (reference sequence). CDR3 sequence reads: CASSHESYEQYF. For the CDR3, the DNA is TGTGCCAGCAGCCATGAGTCCTACGAGCAGTACTTC.

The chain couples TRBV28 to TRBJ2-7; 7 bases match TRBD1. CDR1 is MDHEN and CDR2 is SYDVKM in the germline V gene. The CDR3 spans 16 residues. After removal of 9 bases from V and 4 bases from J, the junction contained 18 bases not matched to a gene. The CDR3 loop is CASGVTFGTVHYEQYF. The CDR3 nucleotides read TGTGCCAGTGGCGTGACCTTCGGGACAGTTCATTACGAGCAGTACTTC.

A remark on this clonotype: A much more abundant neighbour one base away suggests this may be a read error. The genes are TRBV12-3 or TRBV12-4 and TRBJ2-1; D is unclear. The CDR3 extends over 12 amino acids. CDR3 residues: CASSFMNNEQLF. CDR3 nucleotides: TGTGCCAGCAGTTTTATGAACAATGAGCAGCTCTTC.